A single sample gave rise to the 10 T cell receptor beta chains below, sequenced in a study of human CD8 memory T cell subsets. Investigators built TCR beta libraries using UMI-labeled 5' RACE. From its re-call of the 5' RACE reads, TCRdb lists each CDR3 protein once, without DNA. The sample table includes several thousand distinct CDR3 sequences. What was sequenced was CD8+ T cells from PBMCs. The origin of the receptors is a human donor in good health.

J is TRBJ2-7 and V is TRBV20-1. CDR3 length: 14 amino acids. Germline CDR1 reads DFQATT; CDR2 reads SNEGSKA (reference sequence). This CDR3 reads CSASWWESSYEQYF.

V is TRBV5-6 and J is TRBJ1-2. The CDR3 is made up of 12 amino acids. The germline V gene encodes CDR1 SGHDT and CDR2 YYEEEE. The CDR3 sequence is CASSFLAVAYTF.

The J gene is TRBJ1-1, the V gene TRBV19; no DNA is available, so the TRBD1 call from TCRdb remains unchecked. CDR1 LNHDA and CDR2 SQIVND come from the germline V gene (reference sequence). The CDR3 has 17 amino acids. Here the CDR3 reads CASSIRGAHVFQTEAFF.

The chain is built from TRBV7-8 and TRBJ2-5; TCRdb's D call of TRBD2 is untestable without DNA. The CDR3 loop spans 15 amino acids. Germline CDR1 reads SGHVS; CDR2 reads FQNEAQ. CDR3: CASSPLAGTGETQYF.

The chain has TRBV29-1 and TRBJ2-3; TCRdb designates TRBD1, a call that cannot be tested without DNA. Germline values: CDR1 SQVTM, CDR2 ANQGSEA. The CDR3 extends over 12 amino acids. The CDR3 here is CSAGTGTDTQYF.

V usage is TRBV7-2 and J usage is TRBJ1-4. The CDR3 runs 14 residues. Germline V CDR1 and CDR2: SGHTA, FQGNSA. The CDR3 reads CASSLGYGNEKLFF.

The chain is built from TRBV7-6 and TRBJ2-7; checking the TCRdb D call of TRBD2 is not possible without DNA. The CDR3 loop spans 16 amino acids. CDR1 is SGHVS, CDR2 FNYEAQ, per germline. CDR3 loop: CASSPRTSGRNYEQYF.

This CDR3 is CASSLQASGPSTDTQYF. The J gene is TRBJ2-3, the V gene TRBV28; checking the TCRdb D call of TRBD2 is not possible without DNA. This CDR3 comprises 17 residues. Germline CDR1 and CDR2: MDHEN and SYDVKM. The whole variable domain, remainder taken from reference TRBV28 and TRBJ2-3, is DVKVTQSSRYLVKRTGEKVFLECVQDMDHENMFWYRQDPGLGLRLIYFSYDVKMKEKGDIPEGYSVSREKKERFSLILESASTNQTSMYLCASSLQASGPSTDTQYFGPGTRLTVL.

The chain has TRBV29-1 and TRBJ2-4; the TRBD2 assignment by TCRdb is unverifiable without DNA. Germline values: CDR1 SQVTM, CDR2 ANQGSEA. This CDR3 has 20 amino acids. This CDR3 is CSVEGLVPSFPYSDKNIQYF. The complete variable domain, with remaining parts taken from reference TRBV29-1 and TRBJ2-4, reads SAVISQKPSRDICQRGTSLTIQCQVDSQVTMMFWYRQQPGQSLTLIATANQGSEATYESGFVIDKFPISRPNLTFSTLTVSNMSPEDSSIYLCSVEGLVPSFPYSDKNIQYFGAGTRLSVL.

The CDR3 loop is CASSPPGWENGELFF. V gene TRBV9 combines with J gene TRBJ2-2; lacking DNA, the TRBD1 call made by TCRdb goes unchecked. CDR3 length equals 15 residues. Per the germline V gene, CDR1 is SGDLS and CDR2 is YYNGEE. The full variable domain, completed using reference TRBV9 and TRBJ2-2, is DSGVTQTPKHLITATGQRVTLRCSPRSGDLSVYWYQQSLDQGLQFLIQYYNGEERAKGNILERFSAQQFPDLHSELNLSSLELGDSALYFCASSPPGWENGELFFGEGSRLTVL.